The 16 T cell receptor beta chains below all came from one sample that was sequenced in a study of siplizumab effects on memory and regulatory T cells. Assay: immunoSEQ multiplex PCR; the TCRdb copy retains only in-frame clones and omits some. The sample yields under 140,000 clones, 80% to 95% seen once. Material: CD4+ T cells sorted from blood. The receptor source for this set is a human donor in good health.

In this sample, this clone turned up once. The V gene is TRBV5-8, the J gene TRBJ1-2; 8 positions match TRBD1. Per the germline V gene, CDR1 is SGHTS and CDR2 is YDEGEE. V was pared by 6 bases and J by 8 bases, with 15 bases of the junction left unmatched. The CDR3 consists of 15 residues. CDR3: CASILSRGLSGGYTF. CDR3 nucleotide sequence: TGTGCCAGCATCCTCTCCAGGGGGCTCTCCGGCGGCTACACCTTC.

This chain joins TRBV18 and TRBJ1-6; D may be TRBD1 (5 bases). This CDR3 is 15 amino acids long. Germline V lookup: CDR1 KGHSH, CDR2 LQKENI. Deletions cut 3 bases from V and 7 bases from J, with 13 bases between. Written as DNA, the CDR3 is TGTGCCAGCTCACCCGATCAGGGTCCGAATTCACCCCTCCACTTT. This translates into CASSPDQGPNSPLHF.

This clone was recorded once. The rearrangement links TRBV5-1 to TRBJ2-3; 14 nucleotides line up with TRBD2. The junction had 5 bases not matched to a gene; V was cut back by 7 bases and J by 4 bases. The CDR3 is 15 amino acids. Germline CDR1 is SGHRS and CDR2 is YFSETQ. CDR3 amino acids: CASSGLAGVPDTQYF. For the CDR3, the DNA is TGCGCCAGCTCGGGACTAGCGGGAGTTCCAGATACGCAGTATTTT.

DNA of the CDR3: TGTGCCACCAAATTCGAAGGAGGCTCTGGGGCCAACGTCCTGACTTTC. Translated: CATKFEGGSGANVLTF. The V call is TRBV15, the J call TRBJ2-6, with D possibly being TRBD2 (5 bases). The germline V gene has CDR1 LNHNV and CDR2 YYDKDF (reference sequence). The V end was cut by 7 bases, the J end by 0 bases, with 13 bases between. This CDR3 spans 16 amino acids.

This clone has just one count. The V and J genes are TRBV2 and TRBJ2-2; D unclear. V lost 2 bases to trimming and J lost 0 bases, with 7 bases between them. This CDR3 has 15 amino acids. The germline V gene encodes CDR1 SNHLY and CDR2 FYNNEI. CDR3 loop: CASSERPANTGELFF. CDR3 DNA: TGTGCCAGCAGTGAAAGACCCGCGAACACCGGGGAGCTGTTTTTT.

The chain recombines TRBV2 with TRBJ2-2; D not resolved. The V and J ends lost 7 bases and 4 bases respectively, with 7 bases between them. Germline-derived CDR1 and CDR2 are SNHLY and FYNNEI. CDR3 length: 12 residues. The CDR3 region has the DNA TGTGCCAGCACCCTGTTCACCGGGGAGCTGTTTTTT. Its protein is CASTLFTGELFF.

In its sample, this clone was seen once. The chain joins TRBV5-1 to TRBJ2-2; D is unclear. From germline, CDR1 is SGHRS and CDR2 YFSETQ. The CDR3 runs 14 residues. V lost 4 bases, J lost 1 base, and 8 bases lay in between. The CDR3 reads CASSPFLNTGELFF. In DNA, the CDR3 is TGCGCCAGCAGCCCCTTTCTGAACACCGGGGAGCTGTTTTTT.

The rearrangement joins TRBV6-5 to TRBJ1-3; D not resolved. CDR3 length: 16 residues. Germline lookup yields CDR1 MNHEY and CDR2 SVGAGI. V lost 0 bases and J lost 0, with 9 bases in between. CDR3 residues: CASSYSSASSGNTIYF. The CDR3 nucleotides are TGTGCCAGCAGTTACTCATCAGCCAGCTCTGGAAACACCATATATTTT.

This clone has just one count. The chain combines TRBV4-1 with TRBJ2-7; 14 bases match TRBD2. The germline CDR1 and CDR2 sequences are MGHRA and YSYEKL. There are 16 residues in the CDR3. After removal of 4 bases from V and 3 bases from J, the junction contained 5 bases not matched to a gene. The CDR3: CASSPGLAGGNYEQYF. The CDR3 DNA reads TGCGCCAGCAGCCCCGGACTAGCGGGGGGCAACTACGAGCAGTACTTC.

This chain uses TRBV5-1 with TRBJ2-5; weak D call: TRBD1 (6 bases). CDR3 length: 14 amino acids. Germline CDR1 reads SGHRS; CDR2 reads YFSETQ. V lost 4 bases and J lost 1, with 11 bases in between. CDR3 amino acids: CASSVGQSQETQYF. CDR3 in DNA: TGCGCCAGCAGCGTCGGACAGTCCCAAGAGACCCAGTACTTC.

This rearrangement joins TRBV29-1 to TRBJ1-2; 11 bases map to TRBD1. The CDR3 contains 14 residues. Losses at the gene ends were 7 bases for V and 6 bases for J; bases not matched to a gene: 10. Germline CDR1 and CDR2: SQVTM and ANQGSEA. CDR3 in amino acids: CSAGGPGQGDGYTF. The CDR3 DNA follows: TGCAGCGCAGGGGGACCGGGACAGGGGGATGGCTACACCTTC.

The rearrangement links TRBV7-3 to TRBJ1-1, with 7 bases aligning to TRBD1. Germline lookup yields CDR1 SGHTA and CDR2 FQGTGA. The CDR3 has 13 amino acids. The ends lost 8 bases at V and 1 base at J; junction bases unmatched: 4. The CDR3: CASAGQPNTEAFF. DNA of the CDR3: TGTGCCAGCGCGGGACAGCCGAACACTGAAGCTTTCTTT.

The chain employs TRBV7-9 and TRBJ2-7; TRBD2 aligns across 7 bases. The CDR3 spans 14 residues. Germline V gives CDR1 SEHNR, CDR2 FQNEAQ (reference sequence). After removal of 1 base from V and 6 bases from J, the junction contained 6 bases not matched to a gene. As DNA, the CDR3 is TGTGCCAGCAGCTTAGTTAGCGGGCCCGCCGAGCAGTACTTC. It translates to CASSLVSGPAEQYF. The full variable domain, with the rest looked up from reference TRBV7-9 and TRBJ2-7, is DTGVSQNPRHKITKRGQNVTFRCDPISEHNRLYWYRQTLGQGPEFLTYFQNEAQLEKSRLLSDRFSAERPKGSFSTLEIQRTEQGDSAMYLCASSLVSGPAEQYFGPGTRLTVT.

This clone has more than one count but fewer than ten. The J gene is TRBJ2-7, the V gene TRBV28; 11 nucleotides match TRBD2. CDR1 is MDHEN and CDR2 is SYDVKM in the germline V gene. This CDR3 contains 14 residues. Trimming removed 5 bases from V and 7 bases from J; junction bases left unmatched: 7. In DNA, the CDR3 is TGTGCCAGCAGTCTACTAGCGGGAGTTGGGGAGCAGTACTTC. Its translation: CASSLLAGVGEQYF.

The chain links TRBV12-5 to TRBJ2-2; D uncertain. The germline V and J ends were trimmed by 5 bases and 9 bases, with 7 bases remaining between them. Germline V CDR1 and CDR2: LGHNT, FRNRAP. The CDR3 runs 11 residues. In DNA form, the CDR3 reads TGTGCTAGTGGTCCTGACAGGGAGCTGTTTTTT. This gives the protein CASGPDRELFF.

The rearrangement links TRBV9 to TRBJ2-7; the D call may be TRBD1 or TRBD2 (6 bases each). The CDR3 sequence is 17 residues long. Germline V CDR1 and CDR2: SGDLS, YYNGEE. Trimming took 4 bases from V and 2 from J, leaving 22 bases between them. CDR3 in DNA: TGTGCCAGCAGCAGAGGGACTTCCTTGGGGGACACCTACGAGCAGTACTTC. Residues: CASSRGTSLGDTYEQYF.